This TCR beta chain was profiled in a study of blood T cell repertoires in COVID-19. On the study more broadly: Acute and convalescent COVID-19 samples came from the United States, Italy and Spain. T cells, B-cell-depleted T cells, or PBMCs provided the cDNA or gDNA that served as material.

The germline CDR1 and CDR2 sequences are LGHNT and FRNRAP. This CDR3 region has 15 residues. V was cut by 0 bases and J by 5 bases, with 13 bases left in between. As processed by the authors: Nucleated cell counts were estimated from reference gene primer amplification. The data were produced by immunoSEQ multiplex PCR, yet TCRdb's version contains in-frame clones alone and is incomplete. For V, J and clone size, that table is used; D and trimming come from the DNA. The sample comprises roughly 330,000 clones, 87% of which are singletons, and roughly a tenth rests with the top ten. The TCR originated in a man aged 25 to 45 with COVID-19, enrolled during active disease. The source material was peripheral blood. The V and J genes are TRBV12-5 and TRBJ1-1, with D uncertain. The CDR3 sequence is CASGLVLGVGTEAFF. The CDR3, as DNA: TGTGCTAGTGGTTTGGTACTGGGAGTGGGTACTGAAGCTTTCTTT.